Below, 8 T cell receptor beta chains from the same sample are listed, as sequenced in a study of T-cell memory formation after mild COVID-19. TCRdb redid the calling of the 5' RACE reads with MiXCR, one entry per CDR3 protein. The repertoire includes about 430,000 distinct CDR3 sequences, 24% of them detected once, and 7.5% to 10% sits in the top ten. The sample consisted of PBMCs or a T cell subset sorted from them (not recorded which). The receptor source for this set is an adult woman who had mild COVID-19 (a few samples of this study predate the infection). Cell type and time point are not known.

This rearrangement joins TRBV2 to TRBJ1-6; D is unclear. Germline CDR1 SNHLY, CDR2 FYNNEI. V lost 4 bases to trimming and J lost 3 bases, with 4 bases between them. This CDR3 is 13 amino acids long. The CDR3 sequence: CASSGDYNSPLHF. Written as DNA, the CDR3 is TGTGCCAGCAGTGGGGACTATAATTCACCCCTCCACTTT.

This clonotype showed up just a few times. The chain is built from TRBV7-2 and TRBJ2-3, with TRBD1 matching over 8 bases. CDR1 and CDR2 from the germline V gene are SGHTA and FQGNSA. The CDR3 loop spans 17 amino acids. With V trimmed by 0 bases and J by 5 bases, 10 bases remained unmatched. The CDR3 DNA follows: TGTGCCAGCAGCTTAGCTCCAGTAGGGACAGGACGAGATACGCAGTATTTT. This gives the protein CASSLAPVGTGRDTQYF.

This chain joins TRBV9 and TRBJ2-5; 9 positions match TRBD1. This CDR3 is built from 16 residues. V was clipped by 3 bases and J by 0 bases; unmatched bases: 6. Germline loops: CDR1 SGDLS, CDR2 YYNGEE. CDR3 nucleotides: TGTGCCAGCAGCGCGCGGGACAGGGCGTACCAAGAGACCCAGTACTTC. Amino acids: CASSARDRAYQETQYF.

The V gene is TRBV2, the J gene TRBJ1-2, with D possibly TRBD1 on 6 matching bases. The CDR3 runs 14 residues. Germline CDR1 is SNHLY and CDR2 is FYNNEI. The ends were cut back, 8 bases at V and 1 base at J, with 14 bases in the middle. The CDR3, as DNA: TGTGCCAGCGGGGGGCGACAGAATAACTATGGCTACACCTTC. As protein: CASGGRQNNYGYTF.

This clonotype was found many times. The V gene is TRBV7-2, the J gene TRBJ1-5; D is unclear. Germline V gene data show CDR1 as SGHTA and CDR2 as FQGNSA. The CDR3 runs to 13 residues. Trimming removed 6 bases from V and 3 bases from J, with 9 bases in between. The CDR3 sequence: CASSRELNQPQHF. In nucleotides, the CDR3 is TGTGCCAGCAGTAGAGAGCTCAATCAGCCCCAGCATTTT.

This clonotype has only a few counts. The chain uses TRBV15 and TRBJ1-2; D is possibly TRBD1 (5 bases). This CDR3 contains 15 residues. The V and J ends lost 0 bases and 5 bases respectively, with 13 bases between them. The germline gives CDR1 LNHNV, CDR2 YYDKDF (reference sequence). The CDR3 nucleotides read TGTGCCACCAGCAGAGATCGAGCAGGGACTTATGGCTACACCTTC. As protein: CATSRDRAGTYGYTF.

The chain uses TRBV29-1 and TRBJ1-2; D remains ambiguous. Germline V CDR1 and CDR2: SQVTM, ANQGSEA. The CDR3 has 11 amino acids. V was cut by 4 bases and J by 6 bases, with 9 bases left in between. CDR3 sequence: CSVGEADGYTF. CDR3 sequence (DNA): TGCAGCGTTGGAGAAGCGGATGGCTACACCTTC.

This clonotype came up a few times. The V and J genes are TRBV15 and TRBJ2-3; D not resolved. This CDR3 comprises 13 residues. Germline loops: CDR1 LNHNV, CDR2 YYDKDF (reference sequence). The V and J ends lost 0 bases and 4 bases respectively, with 5 bases between them. Here the CDR3 DNA reads TGTGCCACCAGCAGAGATCTTTCAGATACGCAGTATTTT. Translated: CATSRDLSDTQYF.